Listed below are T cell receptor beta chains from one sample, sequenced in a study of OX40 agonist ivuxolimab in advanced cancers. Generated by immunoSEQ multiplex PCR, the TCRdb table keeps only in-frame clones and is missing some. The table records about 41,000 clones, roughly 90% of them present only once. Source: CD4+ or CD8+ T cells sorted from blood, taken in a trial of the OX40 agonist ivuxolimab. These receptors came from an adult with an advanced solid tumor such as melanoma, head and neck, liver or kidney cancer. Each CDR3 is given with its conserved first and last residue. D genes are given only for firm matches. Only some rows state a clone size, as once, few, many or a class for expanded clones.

TGTGCCAGCTCACCACCGTCAGGGGTCGGTTACAATGAGCAGTTCTTC	CASSPPSGVGYNEQFF	NA	NA	TRBV18	TRBJ2-1
TGCGCCAGCAGCCTCGGACAGGGTATGAACACTGAAGCTTTCTTT	CASSLGQGMNTEAFF	NA	TRBD1	TRBV5-8	TRBJ1-1
TGCGCCAGCAGGGCCCAGGGGGCGCAGGAGACCCAGTACTTC	CASRAQGAQETQYF	NA	TRBD1	TRBV5-1	TRBJ2-5
TGTGCCAGCAGTCAACTCAACCGGGTCACTGAAGCTTTCTTT	CASSQLNRVTEAFF	NA	NA	TRBV6-1	TRBJ1-1
TGTGCCAGCAGCTCCCGGGGGGGTGTGGGCAATGAGCAGTTCTTC	CASSSRGGVGNEQFF	NA	TRBD2	TRBV7-6	TRBJ2-1
TGTGCCAGCAGCGAGACAGGCCAGAGCTCCTACGAGCAGTACTTC	CASSETGQSSYEQYF	NA	NA	TRBV13	TRBJ2-7
TGTGCCAGCAGCCTAACCGGGACTAGCGGGGTGTACAATGAGCAGTTCTTC	CASSLTGTSGVYNEQFF	NA	TRBD2	TRBV5-4	TRBJ2-1
TGTGCCAGCAGTGTGAGACAGACCTATGGCTACACCTTC	CASSVRQTYGYTF	NA	NA	TRBV2	TRBJ1-2
TGCGCCAGCAGCCAAGAATCAGGGAGGAACACTGAAGCTTTCTTT	CASSQESGRNTEAFF	NA	NA	TRBV4-3	TRBJ1-1
TGTGCCAGCAGCTCCCGGGGACCGGGACCTTACAATGAGCAGTTCTTC	CASSSRGPGPYNEQFF	NA	NA	TRBV11-3	TRBJ2-1
TGTGCCAGCAGCTTAGAACAGGGCTTGCAAGCTTTCTTT	CASSLEQGLQAFF	NA	NA	TRBV11-3	TRBJ1-1
TGTGCCTGGAGCGGGGCGGGGAGGGCCCAAGAGACCCAGTACTTC	CAWSGAGRAQETQYF	once	TRBD2	TRBV30	TRBJ2-5
TGTGCCAGTAGGTCCGTTGGGGCTACCGGCAGGGACTATGGCTACACCTTC	CASRSVGATGRDYGYTF	NA	NA	TRBV19	TRBJ1-2
TGTGCCAGCAGTTTGTCCGGGACATCCTCCAGGGGGCCTGGGGCCAACGTCCTGACTTTC	CASSLSGTSSRGPGANVLTF	NA	TRBD1	TRBV27	TRBJ2-6
TGCAGCGTCGGCACCCCTCGGGGGGCACTCGGCAATGAGCAGTTCTTC	CSVGTPRGALGNEQFF	once	NA	TRBV29-1	TRBJ2-1
TGTGCCAGCAGCCCAACGGGACTGCAAGAGACCCAGTACTTC	CASSPTGLQETQYF	NA	NA	TRBV7-3	TRBJ2-5